The sequence of this T cell receptor (beta chain) was determined in a study of blood T cell repertoires in COVID-19. This CDR3 contains 14 residues. Germline CDR1 and CDR2: MDHEN and SYDVKM. Unmatched junction bases numbered 7, after V lost 5 bases and J lost 3 bases. Categorization into cohorts depended on clinical history that participants reported. Per the original data handling: Nucleated cell counts were estimated from reference gene primer amplification. Assay used: immunoSEQ multiplex PCR; TCRdb lists only in-frame clones, some missing. V and J calls plus clone size are reproduced from that table; the DNA served to infer D and trimming. The sample includes fewer than 200,000 clones, just over 85% of them seen just once.

Source material: PBMCs or T cells enriched from blood (not recorded which). The chain combines TRBV28 with TRBJ2-7, with TRBD1 matching over 7 bases. The source of this sequence is a woman aged 18 to 35 who had recovered from COVID-19. The CDR3 region is CASSTSGQIYEQYF. For the CDR3, the DNA is TGTGCCAGCAGTACCTCGGGACAGATCTACGAGCAGTACTTC.